This T cell receptor beta chain was captured in a study of post-analysis software for immune sequencing data. Study context: Disease trajectories encompassed relapsing-remitting, secondary progressive and progressive-relapsing multiple sclerosis. Findings and caveats of the study: In patients, five TRBV segments were more frequent than in controls, with TRBV5-6, TRBV5-1 and TRBV20-1 among them. Normalized Chao1 diversity was significantly reduced in patients versus controls. Same-batch samples co-clustered strongly by F measure.

From germline, CDR1 is DFQATT and CDR2 SNEGSKA (reference sequence). V was clipped by 3 bases and J by 5 bases, with 9 bases between them. This CDR3 is 12 amino acids long. Unique molecular identifiers were carried by the TCR beta cDNA libraries. About 500,000 cDNA molecules were obtained per 1 to 10 million input T cells. TCRdb independently ran MiXCR on the PCR reads; one entry per CDR3 protein. The sample includes hundreds of thousands of distinct CDR3 sequences, around 60% seen only once; the top ten take roughly 10%. As to this clonotype: Its matching antigen is unknown.

The sequence was obtained from a girl between 2 and 10 years old with multiple sclerosis. The specimen was blood. This sequence joins TRBV20-1 and TRBJ2-3; D is possibly TRBD1 or TRBD2 (6 bases each). The chain's CDR3 is CSARRGEDTQYF. CDR3 nucleotides: TGCAGTGCTAGGAGGGGGGAAGATACGCAGTATTTT.